This T cell receptor (beta chain) emerged from a study of CD8 T cells in ankylosing spondylitis. General study findings and limits: The study identified a TCR beta motif of under ten highly homologous variants that appeared characteristic of ankylosing spondylitis blood.

Making the TCR beta libraries involved quantitative 5'-RACE with molecular barcodes. TCRdb fed the 5' RACE reads into MiXCR, producing one record per CDR3 protein. The repertoire has about 5,700 distinct CDR3 sequences, about 2% of them found once; the top ten carry 45% to 55%. Sample share makes this clonotype medium-sized (0.01 to 0.1%). Its specificity is unknown. From germline, CDR1 is SGDLS and CDR2 YYNGEE. The CDR3 extends over 19 amino acids. V gave up 4 bases and J gave up 0 bases; unmatched junction bases: 16. The chain has TRBV9 and TRBJ1-2; TRBD1 matches 9 bases. The TCR originated in a male donor with ankylosing spondylitis or in good health (not recorded which). Sequencing input: blood, either unsorted or a sorted T cell fraction (not recorded which). This chain's CDR3 is CASSSYRGPDVAANYGYTF. The CDR3 DNA follows: TGTGCCAGCAGCAGCTACAGGGGGCCCGACGTCGCGGCTAACTATGGCTACACCTTC.